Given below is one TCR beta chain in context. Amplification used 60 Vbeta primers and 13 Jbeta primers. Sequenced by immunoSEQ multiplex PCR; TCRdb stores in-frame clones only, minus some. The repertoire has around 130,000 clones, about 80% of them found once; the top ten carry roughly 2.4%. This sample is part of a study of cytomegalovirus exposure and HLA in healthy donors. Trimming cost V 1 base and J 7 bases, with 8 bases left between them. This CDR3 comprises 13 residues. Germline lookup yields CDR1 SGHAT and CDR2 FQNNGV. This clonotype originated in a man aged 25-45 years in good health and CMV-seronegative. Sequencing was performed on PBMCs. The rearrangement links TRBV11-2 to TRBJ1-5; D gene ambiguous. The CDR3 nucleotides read TGTGCCAGCAGCTTAGTTCCGCGCCAGCCCCAGCATTTT. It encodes CASSLVPRQPQHF.